These 3 T cell receptor beta chains share one sample of origin, sequenced in a study of CD8 T cells in ankylosing spondylitis. Overall study results and limits: Roughly eight highly homologous variants made up a TCR beta motif that seemed to typify ankylosing spondylitis blood.

TCRdb recomputed calls from the 5' RACE reads with MiXCR, one row per CDR3 protein. The sample contains approximately 520,000 distinct CDR3 sequences, about 5% of which appear only once. Their recognized antigens are unknown. The sequenced material came from blood, either unsorted or a sorted T cell fraction (not recorded which). The receptors here all came from a male donor with ankylosing spondylitis.

The V gene is TRBV12-2, the J gene TRBJ2-7; the table's D gene call, TRBD1, was not cross checked with the DNA. TRBV12-2 constitutes a pseudogene. The CDR3 contains 16 residues. The CDR3, as DNA: TGTGCAAGTCGCTTATTTTGCGAGGGACAGGAATACGAGCAGTACTTC. Translated, it gives CASRLFCEGQEYEQYF.

This clonotype was counted ten times or more. The chain carries TRBV12-3 or TRBV12-4 and TRBJ2-2; D may be TRBD1 (6 bases). The CDR3 consists of 14 residues. V gave up 7 bases and J gave up 2 bases, with 11 bases separating them. Written as DNA, the CDR3 is TGTGCCAGCACTAGGGGGACAAACACCGGGGAGCTGTTTTTT. This translates into CASTRGTNTGELFF.

This clonotype has at least ten counts. The rearrangement links TRBV29-1 to TRBJ2-5; the D is unclear. The CDR3 spans 13 residues. V lost 3 bases and J 0 bases, leaving 8 bases between the germline ends. Per germline, CDR1 SQVTM and CDR2 ANQGSEA. CDR3 DNA sequence: TGCAGCGTTGAGCCCCACAACCAAGAGACCCAGTACTTC. As protein: CSVEPHNQETQYF.